This T cell receptor beta chain derives from a study of blood T cell repertoires in COVID-19. Overall study: COVID-19 samples collected from the United States, Italy and Spain covered acute and convalescent phases. In each case, the material was cDNA or gDNA derived from T cells, B-cell-depleted T cells, or PBMCs.

In the authors' methods: Quantification of nucleated cells was approximated via reference gene primer amplification. Only in-frame clones appear in the TCRdb table, and some are missing; sequencing was by immunoSEQ multiplex PCR. The V and J calls and clone size are taken from that table; D and trimming were inferred from the DNA. The sample lists 150,000 to 200,000 clones; roughly nine tenths were seen once. Germline V lookup: CDR1 SNHLY, CDR2 FYNNEI. CDR3 length: 15 residues. Trimming cost V 8 bases and J 2 bases, with 16 bases left between them. The TCR originated in a man aged 18 to 30 with acute or convalescent COVID-19. Sequencing was performed on peripheral blood. The chain combines TRBV2 with TRBJ1-3; no definite D call. The CDR3 protein is CASRYNTGTGNTIYF. For the CDR3, the DNA is TGTGCCAGCCGATATAACACGGGAACTGGAAACACCATATATTTT. The full variable domain, with the rest looked up from reference TRBV2 and TRBJ1-3, is EPEVTQTPSHQVTQMGQEVILRCVPISNHLYFYWYRQILGQKVEFLVSFYNNEISEKSEIFDDQFSVERPDGSNFTLKIRSTKLEDSAMYFCASRYNTGTGNTIYFGEGSWLTVV.